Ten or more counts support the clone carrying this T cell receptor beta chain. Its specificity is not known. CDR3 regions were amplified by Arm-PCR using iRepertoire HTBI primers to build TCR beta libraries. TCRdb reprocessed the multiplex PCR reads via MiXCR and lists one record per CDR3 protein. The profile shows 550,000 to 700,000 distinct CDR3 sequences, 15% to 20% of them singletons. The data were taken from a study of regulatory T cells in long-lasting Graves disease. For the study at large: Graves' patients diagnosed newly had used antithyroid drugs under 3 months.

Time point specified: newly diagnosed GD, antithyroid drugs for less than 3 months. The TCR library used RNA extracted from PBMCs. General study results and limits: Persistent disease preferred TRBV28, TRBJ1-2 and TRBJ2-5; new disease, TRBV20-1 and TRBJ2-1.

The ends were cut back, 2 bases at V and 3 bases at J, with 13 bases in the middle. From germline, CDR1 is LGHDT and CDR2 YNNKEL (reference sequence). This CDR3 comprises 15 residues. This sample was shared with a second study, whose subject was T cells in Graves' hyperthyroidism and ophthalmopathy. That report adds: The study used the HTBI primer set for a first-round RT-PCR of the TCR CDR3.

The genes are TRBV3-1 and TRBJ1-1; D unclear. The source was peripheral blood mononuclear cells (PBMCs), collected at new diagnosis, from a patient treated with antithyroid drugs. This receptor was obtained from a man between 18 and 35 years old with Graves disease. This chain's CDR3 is CASSQLLLSHTEAFF. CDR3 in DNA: TGTGCCAGCAGCCAACTTCTCTTATCGCACACTGAAGCTTTCTTT.